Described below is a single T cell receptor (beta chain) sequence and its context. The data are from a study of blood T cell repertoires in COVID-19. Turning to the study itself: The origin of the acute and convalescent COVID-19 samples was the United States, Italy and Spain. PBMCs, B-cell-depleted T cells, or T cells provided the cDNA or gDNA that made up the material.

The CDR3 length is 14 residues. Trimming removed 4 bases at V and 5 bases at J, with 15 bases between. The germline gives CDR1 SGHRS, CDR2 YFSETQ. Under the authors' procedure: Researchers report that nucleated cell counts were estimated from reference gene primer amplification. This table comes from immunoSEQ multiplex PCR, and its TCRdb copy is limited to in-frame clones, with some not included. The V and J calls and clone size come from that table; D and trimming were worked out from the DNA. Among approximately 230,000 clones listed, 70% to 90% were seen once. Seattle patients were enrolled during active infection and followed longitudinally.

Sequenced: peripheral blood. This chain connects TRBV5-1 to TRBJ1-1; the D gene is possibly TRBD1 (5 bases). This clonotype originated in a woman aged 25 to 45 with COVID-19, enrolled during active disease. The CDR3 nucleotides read TGCGCCAGCAGCCCCCGTCAGGGTGGTACTGAAGCTTTCTTT. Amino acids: CASSPRQGGTEAFF.